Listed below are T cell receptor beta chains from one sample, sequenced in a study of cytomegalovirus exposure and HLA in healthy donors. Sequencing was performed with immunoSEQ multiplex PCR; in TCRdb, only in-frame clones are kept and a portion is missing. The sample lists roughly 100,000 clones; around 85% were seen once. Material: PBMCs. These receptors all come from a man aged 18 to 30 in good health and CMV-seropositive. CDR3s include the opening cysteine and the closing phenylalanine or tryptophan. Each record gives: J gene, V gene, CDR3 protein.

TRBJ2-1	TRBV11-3	CASSRGLYNEQFF
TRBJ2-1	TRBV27	CASSSGGGNEQFF
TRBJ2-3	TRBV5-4	CASSLDVAADTQYF
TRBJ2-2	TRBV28	CASSLYIHRALNTGELFF
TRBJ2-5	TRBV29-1	CSVRGRAQETQYF
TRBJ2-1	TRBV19	CASMGKREENEQFF
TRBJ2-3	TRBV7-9	CASSSVAGPTGWVDTQYF
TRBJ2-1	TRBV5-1	CASSLALLGQEGPYNEQFF
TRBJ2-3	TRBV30	CAWSVAASGLSDTQYF
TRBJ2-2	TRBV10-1	CASSDSGAGELFF
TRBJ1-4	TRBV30	CAWSAQGEREKLFF
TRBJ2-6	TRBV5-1	CASSFSGTGASGANVLTF
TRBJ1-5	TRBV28	CASRDSGGLNQPQHF
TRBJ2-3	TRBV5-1	CASTGQGTDTQYF
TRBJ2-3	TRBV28	CASGSGRDTQYF
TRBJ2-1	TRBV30	CAWSAKRTSGYNEQFF
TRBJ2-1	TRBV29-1	CSVTLGTSDRQEQFF
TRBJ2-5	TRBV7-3	CASSFQGSLGGVPETQYF
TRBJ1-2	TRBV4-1	CASSHRQVGKEKNTF
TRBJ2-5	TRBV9	CASSVGGVASQETQYF
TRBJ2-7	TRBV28	CASRLDRGLVEQYF
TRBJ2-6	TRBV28	CASSFSGANVLTF
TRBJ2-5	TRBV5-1	CASSLVLEGTGGETQYF
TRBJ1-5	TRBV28	CASTVQGWDQPQHF